A single sample gave rise to the 8 T cell receptor beta chains below, sequenced in a study of neurological immune-mediated disorders. TCRdb used MiXCR to reprocess the 5' RACE reads, holding one entry per CDR3 protein. Of 45,000 to 60,000 distinct CDR3 sequences listed, around 2.3% were seen once; the top ten hold approximately 3%. The sequencing input was PBMCs. These receptors all stem from a man aged 45-65 years with multiple sclerosis.

This clonotype has at least ten counts. The chain employs TRBV6-6 and TRBJ2-3, with TRBD2 identical over 9 bases. V shed 11 bases and J 4 bases; nucleotides not matched to a gene: 7. This CDR3 region has 13 residues. Looked up from germline, CDR1 is MNHNY and CDR2 is SVGAGI (reference sequence). CDR3 residues: CASASGEADTQYF. In nucleotides, the CDR3 is TGTGCCTCCGCTAGCGGGGAGGCAGATACGCAGTATTTT.

This clonotype was seen many times. The gene calls are TRBV29-1 and TRBJ1-4; D not certain. The CDR3 contains 13 residues. V shed 8 bases and J shed 0 bases, with 10 bases lying between them. Germline lookup yields CDR1 SQVTM and CDR2 ANQGSEA. The CDR3 protein is CSYAETTNEKLFF. In DNA form, the CDR3 reads TGCAGCTATGCAGAAACAACTAATGAAAAACTGTTTTTT.

The table lists this clonotype with many counts. This chain uses TRBV7-2 with TRBJ2-1; the match to TRBD1 covers 10 bases. Germline V gene sequence: CDR1 SGHTA, CDR2 FQGNSA. Trimming removed 1 base from V and 4 bases from J; junction bases left unmatched: 1. The CDR3 consists of 15 residues. The DNA of the CDR3 is TGTGCCAGCAGCTTAGAGGGACAGGGGTACAATGAGCAGTTCTTC. Protein sequence: CASSLEGQGYNEQFF.

This clonotype was seen many times. As DNA, the CDR3 is TGTGCCAGCAAGGGCTCAGCGGCGAAGTACGAGCAGTACTTC. Protein sequence: CASKGSAAKYEQYF. The V and J genes are TRBV6-2 or TRBV6-3 and TRBJ2-7, with D maybe TRBD2 (5 bases). Trimming removed 7 bases at V and 4 bases at J, with 17 bases between. The CDR3 is 14 residues long. Germline lookup yields CDR1 MNHEY and CDR2 SVGEGT.

In its sample, this clonotype was seen many times. The chain couples TRBV9 to TRBJ1-6; a weak D match, TRBD1 (6 bases). Trimming stripped 3 bases from V and 5 bases from J, with 12 bases between. This CDR3 has 15 amino acids. The germline V gene encodes CDR1 SGDLS and CDR2 YYNGEE. The DNA of the CDR3 is TGTGCCAGCAGCGCCAGGGGATTCGATAATTCACCCCTCCACTTT. Its protein is CASSARGFDNSPLHF.

This clonotype was found many times. CDR3 loop: CSARIRDGEAFF. CDR3 coding DNA: TGCAGTGCTAGGATTCGGGACGGTGAAGCTTTCTTT. The gene calls are TRBV20-1 and TRBJ1-1; D is perhaps TRBD1 (5 bases). The V end lost 3 bases, the J end lost 7 bases, and 12 bases lay between the germline ends. The V gene's germline CDR1 is DFQATT and CDR2 SNEGSKA (reference sequence). The CDR3 contains 12 residues.

This clonotype appeared many times. V and J are TRBV6-5 and TRBJ1-2; no clear D gene. Germline loops: CDR1 MNHEY, CDR2 SVGAGI. The CDR3 consists of 14 residues. V was trimmed by 5 bases and J by 8 bases, leaving 18 bases between them. CDR3 sequence: CASSITQQLMGYTF. The CDR3 bases are TGTGCCAGCAGTATTACCCAACAGCTTATGGGCTACACCTTC.

This clonotype was detected ten times or more. Here the CDR3 reads CASSDGLAGETQYF. The CDR3 region has the DNA TGCGCCAGCAGCGACGGACTAGCGGGGGAAACGCAGTATTTT. The V and J genes are TRBV5-1 and TRBJ2-3; 13 bases map to TRBD2. V lost 4 bases and J lost 9; bases outside the gene matches: 5. The CDR3 spans 14 residues. Germline loops: CDR1 SGHRS, CDR2 YFSETQ.